These T cell receptor beta chains were read from a single sample in a study of glioma-infiltrating T cells. TCRdb called the multiplex PCR reads again in MiXCR, with one record for every CDR3 protein. The table shows 10,000 to 15,000 distinct CDR3 sequences, with approximately 26% occurring only once. Sequences were obtained from glioma tissue, nonneoplastic brain tissue, or PBMCs (not recorded which). The origin of the receptors is a human donor with low-grade glioma or glioblastoma, undergoing nonglioma brain surgery, or in good health (not recorded which). Each CDR3 is given without its conserved first and last residue.

v_call	j_call	cdr3_aa
TRBV27	TRBJ1-1	ASSLYRGDAEAF
TRBV12-3/TRBV12-4	TRBJ2-5	ASSLILGTQY
TRBV28	TRBJ2-1	ASSPAYGEQF
TRBV20-1	TRBJ2-7	SAGGPRLYEQY
TRBV7-9	TRBJ2-1	ASIPPAYNEQF
TRBV11-2	TRBJ2-3	ASGLEAADTQY
TRBV19	TRBJ1-1	ASKIGEGGHTEAF
TRBV5-1	TRBJ2-3	ASSLGDNTDTQY
TRBV28	TRBJ1-5	ASSLGQGNQPQH
TRBV6-1	TRBJ2-7	ASSSREGGYERH
TRBV30	TRBJ1-1	AWLMNTEAF
TRBV25-1	TRBJ2-1	ASSEFSSYNEQF
TRBV7-2	TRBJ1-1	ASSFDAGLQPF
TRBV6-2/TRBV6-3	TRBJ2-1	ASPEPYNEQF